Below are 32 T cell receptor beta chains sequenced from a single sample in a study of T cells in Graves' hyperthyroidism and ophthalmopathy. What was amplified from RNA transcripts were TCR beta CDR3 regions. A set of HTBI primers served as the primers for a first-round RT-PCR of the TCR CDR3. In TCRdb, the multiplex PCR reads were re-called with MiXCR into one record per CDR3 protein. The data contain roughly 500,000 distinct CDR3 sequences, approximately 22% of them singletons. The sequenced sample was blood. Receptor source: a woman in her seventies with Graves' ophthalmopathy.

The V gene is TRBV7-8, the J gene TRBJ2-1; TRBD2 aligns across 8 bases. Trimming removed 5 bases from V and 5 bases from J; junction bases left unmatched: 8. This CDR3 contains 15 residues. The germline V gene has CDR1 SGHVS and CDR2 FQNEAQ. The CDR3 sequence: CASSLLIAGNNEQFF. CDR3 sequence (DNA): TGTGCCAGCAGCCTGCTGATAGCGGGGAACAATGAGCAGTTCTTC.

The chain employs TRBV24-1 and TRBJ2-1; 13 nucleotides line up with TRBD2. This CDR3 has 15 residues. V lost 2 bases, J lost 10 bases, and 4 bases stayed unmatched. The germline V gene encodes CDR1 KGHDR and CDR2 SFDVKD. CDR3 nucleotide sequence: TGTGCCACCAGTGATTCGACTAGCGGGAGGACCGAGCAGTTCTTC. It is translated as CATSDSTSGRTEQFF.

This clonotype was observed a handful of times. This chain links TRBV4-3 with TRBJ1-5; D unclear. V was trimmed by 4 bases and J by 5 bases, leaving 9 bases between them. CDR1 is LGHNA and CDR2 is YSLEER in the germline V gene. The CDR3 sequence is 13 residues long. CDR3 residues: CASSLDGHQPQHF. The CDR3 DNA reads TGCGCCAGCAGCCTGGACGGCCATCAGCCCCAGCATTTT.

Only a few counts were recorded for this clonotype. The chain employs TRBV11-1 and TRBJ2-2, with a weak D call TRBD2 (6 bases). The germline V gene has CDR1 SGHAT and CDR2 FQDESV (reference sequence). The CDR3 has 14 residues. Deletions cut 4 bases from V and 3 bases from J, with 9 bases between. CDR3: CASSSGTYTGELFF. In DNA form, the CDR3 reads TGTGCCAGCAGCTCCGGGACTTACACCGGGGAGCTGTTTTTT.

This clonotype has at least ten counts. V gene TRBV7-2 combines with J gene TRBJ1-2; perhaps TRBD1 as D (5 bases). CDR3 size: 16 residues. Deletions cut 1 base from V and 8 bases from J, with 20 bases between. Germline V gene lookup returns CDR1 SGHTA and CDR2 FQGNSA. The CDR3 spells CASSLEGREAFGGYTF. Written as DNA, the CDR3 is TGTGCCAGCAGCTTAGAGGGCAGGGAAGCGTTCGGCGGCTACACCTTC.

The sample holds a few counts of this clonotype. The chain is built from TRBV27 and TRBJ2-1; 7 nucleotides agree with TRBD2. This CDR3 comprises 16 residues. With 2 bases clipped from V and 3 bases from J, the junction kept 7 bases outside the gene matches. Germline V lookup: CDR1 MNHEY, CDR2 SMNVEV (reference sequence). This CDR3 reads CASSLRGGRYYNEQFF. CDR3 bases: TGTGCCAGCAGTTTAAGGGGCGGGAGATACTACAATGAGCAGTTCTTC.

This chain uses TRBV6-1 with TRBJ1-1; D ambiguous. The CDR3 is 15 amino acids. Germline V gene data show CDR1 as MNHNS and CDR2 as SASEGT. V dropped 5 bases and J dropped 1 base, with 14 bases sitting between them. Here the CDR3 reads CASSSHEWENTEAFF. The CDR3 DNA reads as TGTGCCAGCAGTTCCCACGAGTGGGAGAACACTGAAGCTTTCTTT.

The chain is built from TRBV9 and TRBJ2-5; perhaps D is TRBD1 or TRBD2 (5 bases each). The V gene's germline CDR1 is SGDLS and CDR2 YYNGEE. Trimming cost V 3 bases and J 5 bases, with 11 bases left between them. This CDR3 is built from 13 residues. Here the CDR3 DNA reads TGTGCCAGCAGCGATGGGGGTCTGGAGACCCAGTACTTC. This sequence encodes CASSDGGLETQYF.

This clonotype was picked up many times. This chain joins TRBV3-1 and TRBJ2-5; D might be TRBD2 (6 bases). This CDR3 contains 15 residues. V lost 2 bases and J 4 bases, leaving 14 bases between the germline ends. Germline CDR1 and CDR2: LGHDT and YNNKEL (reference sequence). The CDR3 here is CASSQSGGLGETQYF. The CDR3, as DNA: TGTGCCAGCAGCCAATCCGGGGGATTAGGAGAGACCCAGTACTTC.

This clonotype has ten or more counts. The rearrangement links TRBV10-3 to TRBJ2-1; 7 bases are shared with TRBD2. Germline V gene data show CDR1 as ENHRY and CDR2 as SYGVKD. J lost 3 bases, V lost 8 bases, and 1 base had no gene match. The length of the CDR3 is 12 residues. The CDR3 DNA sequence: TGTGCCATCGGCGGGAGCTACAATGAGCAGTTCTTC. This translates into CAIGGSYNEQFF.

The chain joins TRBV6-1 to TRBJ2-3; a possible D gene is TRBD2 (5 bases). Per the germline V gene, CDR1 is MNHNS and CDR2 is SASEGT. Trimming took 2 bases from V and 0 from J, leaving 9 bases between them. The CDR3 covers 15 residues. CDR3 sequence reads: CASSEMSGSTDTQYF. The CDR3 DNA reads TGTGCCAGCAGTGAAATGAGCGGTAGCACAGATACGCAGTATTTT.

This clonotype was seen a few times. The chain employs TRBV30 and TRBJ1-2, with no clear D. Germline assignment: CDR1 GTSNPN and CDR2 SVGIG (reference sequence). The CDR3 covers 14 residues. The ends were cut back, 4 bases at V and 0 bases at J, with 12 bases in the middle. Here the CDR3 reads CAWTMGPANYGYTF. CDR3 in DNA: TGTGCCTGGACTATGGGCCCGGCTAACTATGGCTACACCTTC. The full variable domain, its missing parts supplied by reference TRBV30 and TRBJ1-2, is SQTIHQWPATLVQPVGSPLSLECTVEGTSNPNLYWYRQAAGRGLQLLFYSVGIGQISSEVPQNLSASRPQDRQFILSSKKLLLSDSGFYLCAWTMGPANYGYTFGSGTRLTVV.

The chain links TRBV6-1 to TRBJ2-7; TRBD2 is a possible D gene (5 bases). This CDR3 has 16 amino acids. Trimming left V 5 bases short and J 7 bases short, with 24 bases between. Germline V gives CDR1 MNHNS, CDR2 SASEGT. The CDR3 spells CASSPTLSVGNIEQYF. The DNA of the CDR3 is TGTGCCAGCAGTCCCACCCTATCCGTCGGGAACATTGAGCAGTACTTC.

This clonotype was seen many times. This chain joins TRBV10-3 and TRBJ1-1; D is unclear. Per the germline V gene, CDR1 is ENHRY and CDR2 is SYGVKD. This CDR3 spans 14 amino acids. V lost 6 bases to trimming and J lost 6 bases, with 17 bases between them. The CDR3: CAISKDGVGAEAFF. The CDR3 coding sequence is TGTGCCATCAGCAAAGACGGGGTTGGCGCTGAAGCTTTCTTT.

This clonotype was seen a few times. V gene TRBV11-2 combines with J gene TRBJ2-1; the D gene is possibly TRBD2 (5 bases). V was clipped by 0 bases and J by 11 bases, with 14 bases between them. The germline gives CDR1 SGHAT, CDR2 FQNNGV. This CDR3 is built from 14 residues. CDR3 region: CASSLDDPGFQQFF. CDR3 coding DNA: TGTGCCAGCAGCTTAGACGACCCGGGATTTCAGCAGTTCTTC.

This clonotype was observed a few times. This sequence joins TRBV5-6 and TRBJ2-7; 8 nucleotides match TRBD1. The V segment lost 3 bases and the J segment 4 bases; nucleotides outside the gene matches: 6. The CDR3 spans 14 residues. Per germline, CDR1 SGHDT and CDR2 YYEEEE. In DNA, the CDR3 is TGTGCCAGCAGCTACGGGGGACAGGATTACGAGCAGTACTTC. It encodes CASSYGGQDYEQYF.

The rearrangement uses TRBV28 and TRBJ2-5; a weak D match, TRBD1 (5 bases). The CDR3 length is 18 residues. CDR1 and CDR2 from the germline V gene are MDHEN and SYDVKM. V dropped 5 bases and J dropped 5 bases, with 27 bases sitting between them. The CDR3 sequence is CASSTYTLDGQGLETQYF. CDR3 sequence (DNA): TGTGCCAGCAGTACCTATACCCTGGACGGCCAGGGTTTGGAGACCCAGTACTTC.

This clonotype was seen a few times. The chain employs TRBV7-3 and TRBJ2-7; TRBD1 might be the D (6 bases). The V gene lost 5 bases and the J gene lost 2 bases, with 10 bases spanning the gap. Per germline, CDR1 SGHTA and CDR2 FQGTGA. This CDR3 has 13 amino acids. The CDR3 spells CASSLDRPYEQYF. CDR3 in DNA: TGTGCCAGCAGCCTCGACAGGCCCTACGAGCAGTACTTC.

This clonotype was observed at least ten times. This rearrangement joins TRBV11-2 to TRBJ2-7; 7 bases line up with TRBD2. Trimming at V came to 6 bases and at J to 4 bases, leaving 9 bases not matched to a gene. In germline, CDR1 is SGHAT, CDR2 FQNNGV. The CDR3 is 14 residues long. The DNA of the CDR3 is TGTGCCAGCAGTCTCATAGCGGGTTGGTACGAGCAGTACTTC. It specifies CASSLIAGWYEQYF.

This clonotype was observed at least ten times. The chain has TRBV7-8 and TRBJ1-3; D remains ambiguous. This CDR3 is built from 14 residues. V shed 1 base and J shed 2 bases, with 6 bases lying between them. The germline V gene has CDR1 SGHVS and CDR2 FQNEAQ. Here the CDR3 DNA reads TGTGCCAGCAGCTTAGAGGCCACTGGAAACACCATATATTTT. Protein: CASSLEATGNTIYF.

The chain recombines TRBV6-1 with TRBJ2-3; possible D gene TRBD2, 6 bases. Germline values: CDR1 MNHNS, CDR2 SASEGT. CDR3 size: 13 residues. V gave up 6 bases and J gave up 10 bases, with 17 bases separating them. The CDR3: CASRTTSDYAQYF. The CDR3 bases are TGTGCCAGCAGGACCACCTCGGACTACGCGCAGTATTTT.

There are a few counts of this clonotype. The rearrangement uses TRBV5-1 and TRBJ2-3; tentative D call: TRBD1 (5 bases). Germline CDR1 and CDR2: SGHRS and YFSETQ. V lost 0 bases, J lost 6 bases, and 14 bases lay in between. This CDR3 comprises 15 residues. In DNA form, the CDR3 reads TGCGCCAGCAGCTTGGAAGGGGCGGACCTTGATACGCAGTATTTT. This translates into CASSLEGADLDTQYF.

DNA for the CDR3: TGTGCCAGCAGTGATACGAAGGGGTCTAGCACAGATACGCAGTATTTT. Its protein is CASSDTKGSSTDTQYF. This chain links TRBV25-1 with TRBJ2-3; the D gene is possibly TRBD1 (5 bases). The length of the CDR3 is 16 residues. The V end was cut by 3 bases, the J end by 0 bases, with 13 bases between. In germline, CDR1 is MGHDK, CDR2 SYGVNS. Supplemented by reference TRBV25-1 and TRBJ2-3, the full variable domain reads EADIYQTPRYLVIGTGKKITLECSQTMGHDKMYWYQQDPGMELHLIHYSYGVNSTEKGDLSSESTVSRIRTEHFPLTLESARPSHTSQYLCASSDTKGSSTDTQYFGPGTRLTVL.

In nucleotides, the CDR3 is TGTGCCTGGAAAGGTCCAGGAGTCTACGAGCAGTACTTC. The encoded protein is CAWKGPGVYEQYF. The J gene is TRBJ2-7, the V gene TRBV30; D uncertain. The CDR3 extends over 13 amino acids. Trimming pared 4 bases from V and 3 bases from J, leaving 13 bases between. Germline-derived CDR1 and CDR2 are GTSNPN and SVGIG (reference sequence).

This clonotype was counted between two and nine times. The chain couples TRBV6-1 to TRBJ2-7; perhaps TRBD2 as D (5 bases). The CDR3 extends over 17 amino acids. Germline lookup yields CDR1 MNHNS and CDR2 SASEGT. Trimming removed 5 bases from V and 4 bases from J, with 24 bases in between. DNA of the CDR3: TGTGCCAGCAGTCCGATCACCGGCTGGGAGACCTTGTACGAGCAGTACTTC. Protein: CASSPITGWETLYEQYF.

The V and J genes are TRBV4-2 and TRBJ2-5; no definite D call. The CDR3 covers 13 residues. Germline CDR1 reads LGHNA; CDR2 reads YNFKEQ. With 2 bases removed from V and 0 bases from J, the gap between germline ends came to 4 bases. The CDR3 nucleotides are TGTGCCAGCAGCCAAAGCTACCAAGAGACCCAGTACTTC. Translating it yields CASSQSYQETQYF.

Ten or more counts support this clonotype. V is TRBV7-2 and J is TRBJ2-5; D possibly corresponds to TRBD2 (5 bases). Trimming took off 1 base at V and 3 bases at J, with 9 bases between the two ends. CDR1 and CDR2 from the germline V gene are SGHTA and FQGNSA. The CDR3 loop spans 14 amino acids. The CDR3 sequence: CASSLGSGKETQYF. CDR3 nucleotides: TGTGCCAGCAGCTTAGGGTCCGGGAAAGAGACCCAGTACTTC.

The table lists this clonotype with many counts. This chain uses TRBV12-3 or TRBV12-4 with TRBJ2-7; a possible D gene is TRBD2 (6 bases). This CDR3 has 14 residues. The V end lost 6 bases, the J end lost 7 bases, and 19 bases lay between the germline ends. The CDR3 nucleotides read TGTGCCAGCAGCCTAGGGACTGGTAGATGGGAGCAGTACTTC. Protein product: CASSLGTGRWEQYF.

In this sample, this clonotype turned up many times. CDR3 DNA: TGTGCCAGCAGCTTATCGGGCGGGAGTCAGCGCGAGCAGTACTTC. Residues: CASSLSGGSQREQYF. V usage is TRBV7-2 and J usage is TRBJ2-7, with 7 bases aligning to TRBD2. The CDR3 runs to 15 residues. V shed 2 bases, J shed 6 bases, and the junction held 10 bases outside the gene matches. Germline CDR1 reads SGHTA; CDR2 reads FQGNSA.

The V call is TRBV20-1, the J call TRBJ2-7; D gene uncertain. The length of the CDR3 is 16 residues. Germline V gives CDR1 DFQATT, CDR2 SNEGSKA (reference sequence). Trimming removed 2 bases from V and 2 bases from J, with 19 bases in between. The CDR3 is CSARMVSRQFTYEQYF. The CDR3 coding sequence is TGCAGTGCTAGAATGGTGAGCAGGCAATTCACCTACGAGCAGTACTTC.

This sequence joins TRBV12-3 or TRBV12-4 and TRBJ2-1; 8 bases align to TRBD2. The CDR3 spans 13 residues. V was clipped by 4 bases and J by 7 bases; unmatched bases: 3. CDR3 sequence reads: CASSWTSMNEQFF. DNA of the CDR3: TGTGCCAGCAGTTGGACTAGCATGAATGAGCAGTTCTTC.

This clonotype was recorded a few times. The DNA for the CDR3 is TGTGCCAGCAGCCAAGACACTAGCGGGACATACGAGTTCTTC. Translating it yields CASSQDTSGTYEFF. The gene calls are TRBV3-1 and TRBJ2-1, with 10 bases aligning to TRBD2. CDR1 is LGHDT and CDR2 is YNNKEL in the germline V gene (reference sequence). This CDR3 has 14 residues. V was clipped by 0 bases and J by 14 bases; unmatched bases: 7.